This T cell receptor (beta chain) was recovered during a study of early T cells in non-severe SARS-CoV-2 infection. This CDR3 region has 14 residues. Looked up from germline, CDR1 is SGHRS and CDR2 is YFSETQ. V was trimmed by 5 bases and J by 6 bases, leaving 18 bases between them. Each cDNA molecule carried a unique molecular identifier. TCRdb analysed the 5' RACE reads with MiXCR anew, one entry per CDR3 protein. The sample gives 30,000 to 45,000 distinct CDR3 sequences, 8% to 10% of which show up once; approximately 12% is in the top ten. This clonotype was found many times. This sequence originates from an adult who was a healthcare worker with PCR-confirmed SARS-CoV-2 infection or an uninfected control (not recorded which). Sequenced material: whole blood. This sequence joins TRBV5-1 and TRBJ2-7; possibly TRBD2 for D (6 bases). DNA for the CDR3: TGCGCCAGCAGTACGGACGGGGGAGATGGCGAGCAGTACTTC. Its protein product is CASSTDGGDGEQYF.